This T cell receptor beta chain originates from a study of Ad26.COV2.S vaccination and SARS-CoV-2 variants. This clone has only a few counts. Additional DNA sequences in this sample encode the identical CDR3. Treatment defined: about 20 received Ad26.COV2.S at low or high dose, single or two shots; 5 received placebo; per-sample allocation not given. After the first vaccine or placebo injection, samples were drawn on day 63. Measured with immunoSEQ multiplex PCR; TCRdb has only the in-frame clones, and not every one. The sample lists some 640,000 clones, 89% occurring once. The sample in question was peripheral blood, obtained in a trial of Ad26.COV2.S vaccine versus placebo. The receptor was isolated from a person aged 18-60 years who received the Ad26.COV2.S COVID-19 vaccine or a placebo.

This CDR3 is CASSFGLAVYEQYF. CDR3 bases: TGCGCCAGCAGCTTTGGCCTAGCAGTCTACGAGCAGTACTTC. The V call is TRBV5-1, the J call TRBJ2-7; TRBD2 is a possible D gene (5 bases). Deletions cut 2 bases from V and 3 bases from J, with 12 bases between. The CDR3 loop spans 14 amino acids. Looked up from germline, CDR1 is SGHRS and CDR2 is YFSETQ. The full variable domain, its missing parts supplied by reference TRBV5-1 and TRBJ2-7, is KAGVTQTPRYLIKTRGQQVTLSCSPISGHRSVSWYQQTPGQGLQFLFEYFSETQRNKGNFPGRFSGRQFSNSRSEMNVSTLELGDSALYLCASSFGLAVYEQYFGPGTRLTVT.